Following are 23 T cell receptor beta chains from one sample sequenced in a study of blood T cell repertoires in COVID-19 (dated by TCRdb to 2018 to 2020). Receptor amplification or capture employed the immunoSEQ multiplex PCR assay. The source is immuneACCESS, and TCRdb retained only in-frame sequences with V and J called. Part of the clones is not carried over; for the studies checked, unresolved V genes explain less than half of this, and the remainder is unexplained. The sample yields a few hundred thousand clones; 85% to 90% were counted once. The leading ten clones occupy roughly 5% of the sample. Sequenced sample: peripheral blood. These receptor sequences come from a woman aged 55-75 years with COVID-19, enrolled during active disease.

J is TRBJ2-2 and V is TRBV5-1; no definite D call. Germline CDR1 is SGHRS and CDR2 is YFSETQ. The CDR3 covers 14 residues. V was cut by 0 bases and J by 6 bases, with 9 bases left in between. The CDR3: CASSLDPQAGELFF. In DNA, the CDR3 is TGCGCCAGCAGCTTGGACCCCCAGGCCGGGGAGCTGTTTTTT. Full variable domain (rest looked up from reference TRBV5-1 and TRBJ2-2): KAGVTQTPRYLIKTRGQQVTLSCSPISGHRSVSWYQQTPGQGLQFLFEYFSETQRNKGNFPGRFSGRQFSNSRSEMNVSTLELGDSALYLCASSLDPQAGELFFGEGSRLTVL.

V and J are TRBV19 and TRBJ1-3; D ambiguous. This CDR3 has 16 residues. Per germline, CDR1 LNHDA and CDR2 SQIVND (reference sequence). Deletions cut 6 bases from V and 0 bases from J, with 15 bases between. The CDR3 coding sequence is TGTGCCAGTAGGGCCGCGGAAGGGAGCTCTGGAAACACCATATATTTT. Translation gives CASRAAEGSSGNTIYF.

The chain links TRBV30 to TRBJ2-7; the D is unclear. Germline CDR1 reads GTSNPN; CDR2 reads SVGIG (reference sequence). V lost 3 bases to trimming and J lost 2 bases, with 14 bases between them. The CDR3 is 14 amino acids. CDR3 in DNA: TGTGCCTGGAGGGAGCTCTGGTGGCCCTACGAGCAGTACTTC. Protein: CAWRELWWPYEQYF.

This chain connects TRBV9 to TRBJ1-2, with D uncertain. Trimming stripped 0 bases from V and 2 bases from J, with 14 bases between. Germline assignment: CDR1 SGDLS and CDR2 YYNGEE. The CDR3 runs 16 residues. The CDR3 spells CASSVGTAPLNYGYTF. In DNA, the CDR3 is TGTGCCAGCAGCGTAGGCACAGCTCCCTTAAACTATGGCTACACCTTC.

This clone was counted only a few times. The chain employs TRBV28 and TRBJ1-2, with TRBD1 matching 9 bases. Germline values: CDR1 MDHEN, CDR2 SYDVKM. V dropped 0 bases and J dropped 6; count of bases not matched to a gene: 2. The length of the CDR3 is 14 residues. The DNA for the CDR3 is TGTGCCAGCAGTTTATGGCGGACAGGGGATGGCTACACCTTC. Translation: CASSLWRTGDGYTF.

CDR3 loop: CASSPGGRPYEQYF. The CDR3 bases are TGCGCCAGCAGTCCGGGAGGCCGCCCCTACGAGCAGTACTTC. This sequence joins TRBV4-3 and TRBJ2-7; 7 nucleotides match TRBD2. V dropped 6 bases and J dropped 2; count of bases not matched to a gene: 7. Germline CDR1 LGHNA, CDR2 YSLEER. The CDR3 is 14 residues long.

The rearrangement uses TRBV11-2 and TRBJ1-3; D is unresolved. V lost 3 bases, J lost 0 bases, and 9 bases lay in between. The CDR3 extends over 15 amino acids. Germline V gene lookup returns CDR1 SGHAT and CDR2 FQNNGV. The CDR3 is CASSLGGYSGNTIYF. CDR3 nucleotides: TGTGCCAGCAGCTTGGGAGGGTACTCTGGAAACACCATATATTTT.

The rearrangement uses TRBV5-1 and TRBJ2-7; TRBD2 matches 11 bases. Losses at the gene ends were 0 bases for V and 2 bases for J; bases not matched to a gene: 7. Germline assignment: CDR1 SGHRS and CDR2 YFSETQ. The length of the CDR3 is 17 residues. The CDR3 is CASSLGLAGGSAYEQYF. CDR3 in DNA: TGCGCCAGCAGCTTGGGGCTAGCGGGAGGATCAGCCTACGAGCAGTACTTC.

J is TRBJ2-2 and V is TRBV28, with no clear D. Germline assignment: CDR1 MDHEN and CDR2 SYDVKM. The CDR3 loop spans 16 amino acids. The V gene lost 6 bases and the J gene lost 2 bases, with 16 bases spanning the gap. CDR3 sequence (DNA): TGTGCCAGCAGCCTTGTCCCTCACTATAACACCGGGGAGCTGTTTTTT. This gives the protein CASSLVPHYNTGELFF.

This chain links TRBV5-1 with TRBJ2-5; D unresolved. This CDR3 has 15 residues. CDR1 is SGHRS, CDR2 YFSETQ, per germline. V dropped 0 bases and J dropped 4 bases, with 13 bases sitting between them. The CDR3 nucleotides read TGCGCCAGCAGCTTGGCATTGTCCAGATCAGAGACCCAGTACTTC. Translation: CASSLALSRSETQYF.

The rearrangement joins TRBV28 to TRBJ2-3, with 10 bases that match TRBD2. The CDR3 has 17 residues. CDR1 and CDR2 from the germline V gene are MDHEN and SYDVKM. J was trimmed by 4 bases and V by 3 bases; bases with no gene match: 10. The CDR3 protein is CASSFKLAGASADTQYF. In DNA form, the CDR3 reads TGTGCCAGCAGTTTTAAGCTAGCGGGAGCGAGTGCAGATACGCAGTATTTT.

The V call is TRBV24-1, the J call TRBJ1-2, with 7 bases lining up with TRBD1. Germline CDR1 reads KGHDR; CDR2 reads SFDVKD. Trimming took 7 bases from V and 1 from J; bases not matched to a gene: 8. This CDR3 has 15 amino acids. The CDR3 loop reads CATRALPGGNYGYTF. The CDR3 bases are TGTGCCACCAGAGCTTTACCAGGGGGTAACTATGGCTACACCTTC.

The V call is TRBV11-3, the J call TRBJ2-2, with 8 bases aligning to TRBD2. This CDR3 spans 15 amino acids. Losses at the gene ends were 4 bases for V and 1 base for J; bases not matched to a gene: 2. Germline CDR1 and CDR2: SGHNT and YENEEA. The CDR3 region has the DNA TGTGCCAGCAGCTCCAGCGGGAGGAACACCGGGGAGCTGTTTTTT. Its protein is CASSSSGRNTGELFF.

The CDR3 DNA reads TGTGCCAGCACCAAAGGGGGTACCCCCTACAATGAGCAGTTCTTC. It specifies CASTKGGTPYNEQFF. The chain combines TRBV6-5 with TRBJ2-1; a possible D gene is TRBD1 (6 bases). CDR1 is MNHEY and CDR2 is SVGAGI in the germline V gene. This CDR3 comprises 15 residues. Trimming took 7 bases from V and 2 from J, leaving 15 bases between them.

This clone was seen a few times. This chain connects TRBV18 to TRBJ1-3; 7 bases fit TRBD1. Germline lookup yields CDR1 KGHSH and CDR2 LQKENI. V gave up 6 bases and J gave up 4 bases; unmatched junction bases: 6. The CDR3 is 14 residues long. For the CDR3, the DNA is TGTGCCAGCTCCGCCGGGACAGACGGAAACACCATATATTTT. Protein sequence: CASSAGTDGNTIYF.

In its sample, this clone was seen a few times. The CDR3 region has the DNA TGTGCCAGCAGCTTAGGGGTAACGGGGTGGGCGAATGAAAAACTGTTTTTT. Its translation: CASSLGVTGWANEKLFF. This sequence joins TRBV11-2 and TRBJ1-4; D call uncertain. Trimming removed 1 base at V and 5 bases at J, with 17 bases between. This CDR3 is 17 amino acids long. Per germline, CDR1 SGHAT and CDR2 FQNNGV.

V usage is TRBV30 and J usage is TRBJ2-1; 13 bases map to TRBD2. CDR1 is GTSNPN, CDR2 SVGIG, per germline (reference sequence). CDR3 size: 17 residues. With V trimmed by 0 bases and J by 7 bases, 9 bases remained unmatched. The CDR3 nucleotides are TGTGCCTGGAGTGTACTCGGACTAGCGGGAGTAATAAATGAGCAGTTCTTC. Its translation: CAWSVLGLAGVINEQFF.

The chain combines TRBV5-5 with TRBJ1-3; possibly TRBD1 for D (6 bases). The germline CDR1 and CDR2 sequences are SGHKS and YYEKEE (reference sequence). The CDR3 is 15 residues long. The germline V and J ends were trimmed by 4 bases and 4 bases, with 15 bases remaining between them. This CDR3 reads CASSGTGSGGNTIYF. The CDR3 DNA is TGTGCCAGCAGCGGAACAGGGTCAGGAGGAAACACCATATATTTT.

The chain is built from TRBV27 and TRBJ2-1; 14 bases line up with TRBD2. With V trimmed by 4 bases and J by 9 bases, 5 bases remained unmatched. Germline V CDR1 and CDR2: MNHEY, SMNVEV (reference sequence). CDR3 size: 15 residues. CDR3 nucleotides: TGTGCCAGCAGTTCGCCGGGACTAGCGGGAGTTGAGCAGTTCTTC. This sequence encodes CASSSPGLAGVEQFF.

The CDR3 bases are TGTGCCAGCAGCGCGAGACTAGCGGGAGGGTGGAATGAGCAGTTCTTC. It specifies CASSARLAGGWNEQFF. This chain connects TRBV11-1 to TRBJ2-1; 14 bases map to TRBD2. The CDR3 is 16 amino acids. Germline assignment: CDR1 SGHAT and CDR2 FQDESV (reference sequence). The trim removed 5 bases at V and 7 bases at J, leaving 7 bases unmatched.

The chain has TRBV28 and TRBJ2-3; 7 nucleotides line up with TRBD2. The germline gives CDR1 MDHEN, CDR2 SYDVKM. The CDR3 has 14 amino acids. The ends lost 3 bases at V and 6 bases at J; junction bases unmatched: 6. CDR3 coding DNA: TGTGCCAGCAGTTTTGGCGGGAGTTTGGATACGCAGTATTTT. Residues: CASSFGGSLDTQYF.

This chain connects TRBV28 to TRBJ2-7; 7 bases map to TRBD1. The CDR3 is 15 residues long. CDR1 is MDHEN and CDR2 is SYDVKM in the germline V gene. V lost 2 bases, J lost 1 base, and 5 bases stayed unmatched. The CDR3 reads CASSLPGTESYEQYF. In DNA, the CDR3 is TGTGCCAGCAGTTTACCCGGGACAGAGTCCTACGAGCAGTACTTC.

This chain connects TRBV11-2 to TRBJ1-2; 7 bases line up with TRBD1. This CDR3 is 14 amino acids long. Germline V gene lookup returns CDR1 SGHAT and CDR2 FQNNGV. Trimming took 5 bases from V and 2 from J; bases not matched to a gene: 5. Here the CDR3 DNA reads TGTGCCAGCAGCAGGGGGACAGCCAACTATGGCTACACCTTC. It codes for CASSRGTANYGYTF.